A single sample is the source of the 19 T cell receptor beta chains below, sequenced in a study of T cells in Graves' hyperthyroidism and ophthalmopathy. Regions amplified from RNA transcripts were the TCR beta CDR3 regions. A first-round RT-PCR of the TCR CDR3 used the HTBI primer set. TCRdb independently ran MiXCR on the multiplex PCR reads; one entry per CDR3 protein. Of about 400,000 distinct CDR3 sequences listed, roughly 13% are singletons. Sequencing input: blood. The receptor set was obtained from a woman aged 18-29 years with Graves' hyperthyroidism.

This clonotype was seen many times. The chain carries TRBV27 and TRBJ1-1; TRBD1 aligns across 9 bases. Trimming at V came to 2 bases and at J to 5 bases, leaving 12 bases not matched to a gene. The CDR3 extends over 17 amino acids. Germline loops: CDR1 MNHEY, CDR2 SMNVEV (reference sequence). Here the CDR3 reads CASSLAGTGRRRTEAFF. The CDR3 coding sequence is TGTGCCAGCAGTTTAGCCGGGACAGGGAGGAGGAGGACTGAAGCTTTCTTT.

The chain combines TRBV19 with TRBJ1-5; D gene uncertain. CDR1 is LNHDA, CDR2 SQIVND, per germline (reference sequence). Trimming left V 1 base short and J 0 bases short, with 4 bases between. The CDR3 runs to 14 residues. Written as DNA, the CDR3 is TGTGCCAGTAGTATAGGGTATAGCAATCAGCCCCAGCATTTT. Encoded protein: CASSIGYSNQPQHF.

At least ten counts were recorded for this clonotype. The chain combines TRBV5-1 with TRBJ1-2; 7 positions agree with TRBD1. The CDR3 sequence is 15 residues long. Germline CDR1 SGHRS, CDR2 YFSETQ. With V trimmed by 1 base and J by 6 bases, 9 bases remained unmatched. This chain's CDR3 is CASSLMSRGSDGYTF. DNA for the CDR3: TGCGCCAGCAGCTTGATGTCCAGGGGGTCGGATGGCTACACCTTC.

V and J are TRBV2 and TRBJ2-3; D remains unclear. The CDR3 sequence is 15 residues long. The germline CDR1 and CDR2 sequences are SNHLY and FYNNEI. V shed 5 bases and J shed 0 bases, with 12 bases lying between them. In DNA, the CDR3 is TGTGCCAGCAGTTCGTCGGAGTCTAGCACAGATACGCAGTATTTT. It encodes CASSSSESSTDTQYF. Using reference TRBV2 and TRBJ2-3 for the parts outside the CDR3, the full variable domain is EPEVTQTPSHQVTQMGQEVILRCVPISNHLYFYWYRQILGQKVEFLVSFYNNEISEKSEIFDDQFSVERPDGSNFTLKIRSTKLEDSAMYFCASSSSESSTDTQYFGPGTRLTVL.

At least ten counts were recorded for this clonotype. At one boundary the junction diverges from the germline segment, which might be a read error. CDR3 loop: CATSDPPYYNGQFF. The CDR3 coding sequence is TGTGCCACCAGTGATCCCCCTTACTACAATGGGCAGTTCTTC. The V call is TRBV24-1, the J call TRBJ2-1; D gene unclear. This CDR3 contains 14 residues. Germline CDR1 reads KGHDR; CDR2 reads SFDVKD.

This clonotype was recorded many times. V is TRBV18 and J is TRBJ2-7; perhaps D is TRBD1 or TRBD2 (5 bases each). Between the trimmed V and J ends, which lost 6 bases and 5 bases, there was a span of 20 bases. Germline V gene sequence: CDR1 KGHSH, CDR2 LQKENI. There are 15 residues in the CDR3. The CDR3 here is CASSGAGGPRDEQYF. The CDR3 nucleotides are TGTGCCAGCTCTGGGGCGGGCGGACCTAGGGACGAGCAGTACTTC.

This clonotype was seen ten or more times. V and J are TRBV11-2 and TRBJ2-1, with D perhaps given as TRBD1 or TRBD2 (6 bases each). The germline V and J ends were trimmed by 5 bases and 8 bases, with 19 bases remaining between them. Per germline, CDR1 SGHAT and CDR2 FQNNGV. The CDR3 is made up of 15 amino acids. CDR3 coding DNA: TGTGCCAGCAGCCCACTAGCAGGTTCAGGGGATGAGCAGTTCTTC. Protein sequence: CASSPLAGSGDEQFF.

This clonotype was seen at least ten times. The chain is built from TRBV27 and TRBJ2-7; no clear D. Germline CDR1 MNHEY, CDR2 SMNVEV (reference sequence). The CDR3 is made up of 16 amino acids. Deletions cut 6 bases from V and 2 bases from J, with 20 bases between. CDR3 residues: CASSQTGKVYPYEQYF. The DNA of the CDR3 is TGTGCCAGCAGCCAAACCGGAAAGGTGTACCCCTACGAGCAGTACTTC.

The sample holds many counts of this clonotype. The rearrangement links TRBV7-9 to TRBJ2-3; TRBD2 matches 14 bases. The CDR3 extends over 15 amino acids. V was pared by 5 bases and J by 6 bases, with 4 bases of the junction left unmatched. The germline V gene encodes CDR1 SEHNR and CDR2 FQNEAQ (reference sequence). CDR3 region: CASSPRTSGRDTQYF. The CDR3 DNA reads as TGTGCCAGCAGCCCCAGGACTAGCGGGAGGGATACGCAGTATTTT. Combining the CDR3 with reference TRBV7-9 and TRBJ2-3 gives the whole variable domain DTGVSQNPRHKITKRGQNVTFRCDPISEHNRLYWYRQTLGQGPEFLTYFQNEAQLEKSRLLSDRFSAERPKGSFSTLEIQRTEQGDSAMYLCASSPRTSGRDTQYFGPGTRLTVL.

In this sample, this clonotype turned up many times. The chain recombines TRBV7-9 with TRBJ2-3; D possibly matches TRBD1 or TRBD2 (5 bases each). V was shortened by 7 bases and J by 1 base, with 9 bases between the two germline ends. There are 13 residues in the CDR3. Germline V gene data show CDR1 as SEHNR and CDR2 as FQNEAQ (reference sequence). CDR3 coding DNA: TGTGCCAGCACCGGGACCCGCACAGATACGCAGTATTTT. Residues: CASTGTRTDTQYF. The full variable domain, in which reference TRBV7-9 and TRBJ2-3 provide the parts outside the CDR3, is DTGVSQNPRHKITKRGQNVTFRCDPISEHNRLYWYRQTLGQGPEFLTYFQNEAQLEKSRLLSDRFSAERPKGSFSTLEIQRTEQGDSAMYLCASTGTRTDTQYFGPGTRLTVL.

V usage is TRBV5-1 and J usage is TRBJ1-2; possible D gene TRBD1, 5 bases. V dropped 6 bases and J dropped 2 bases, with 5 bases sitting between them. The germline V gene encodes CDR1 SGHRS and CDR2 YFSETQ. There are 11 residues in the CDR3. CDR3 amino acids: CASTGNYGYTF. As DNA, the CDR3 is TGCGCCAGCACAGGGAACTATGGCTACACCTTC.

This clonotype turned up a few times. The gene calls are TRBV30 and TRBJ2-2; D ambiguous. The ends were cut back, 0 bases at V and 2 bases at J, with 7 bases in the middle. CDR3 length equals 14 residues. Per germline, CDR1 GTSNPN and CDR2 SVGIG (reference sequence). The CDR3: CAWSVLLNTGELFF. DNA for the CDR3: TGTGCCTGGAGTGTACTTCTTAACACCGGGGAGCTGTTTTTT.

The chain employs TRBV9 and TRBJ2-1; D gene unclear. In germline, CDR1 is SGDLS, CDR2 YYNGEE. CDR3 length: 14 amino acids. V shed 0 bases and J shed 9 bases, with 13 bases lying between them. DNA of the CDR3: TGTGCCAGCAGCGTAGCTCCGGCTTCTAGTGAGCAGTTCTTC. Protein product: CASSVAPASSEQFF.

This clonotype has ten or more counts. The chain employs TRBV6-1 and TRBJ2-7; a weak D match, TRBD2 (6 bases). The CDR3 loop spans 14 amino acids. V lost 5 bases, J lost 4 bases, and 15 bases lay in between. Germline loops: CDR1 MNHNS, CDR2 SASEGT. CDR3 amino acids: CASSQGDSRYEQYF. Written as DNA, the CDR3 is TGTGCCAGCAGTCAAGGGGACTCTCGGTACGAGCAGTACTTC.

This clonotype was picked up many times. This rearrangement joins TRBV28 to TRBJ1-2; possible D gene TRBD1, 5 bases. V dropped 4 bases and J dropped 6 bases, with 12 bases sitting between them. Germline-derived CDR1 and CDR2 are MDHEN and SYDVKM. CDR3 size: 13 residues. This CDR3 is CASSYRAGNGYTF. The CDR3 region has the DNA TGTGCCAGCAGTTACCGCGCAGGGAATGGCTACACCTTC.

This clonotype was detected ten times or more. The chain carries TRBV11-2 and TRBJ2-4, with 13 bases fitting TRBD2. The ends lost 2 bases at V and 4 bases at J; junction bases unmatched: 5. The CDR3 extends over 17 amino acids. The germline gives CDR1 SGHAT, CDR2 FQNNGV. The CDR3 nucleotides are TGTGCCAGCAGCTTAACCGGGACTAGCGGGATGAAAAACATTCAGTACTTC. Translated: CASSLTGTSGMKNIQYF.

This clonotype was detected ten times or more. V and J are TRBV7-3 and TRBJ2-1; 9 bases map to TRBD2. From germline, CDR1 is SGHTA and CDR2 FQGTGA. CDR3 length equals 16 residues. V trimming: 5 bases; J trimming: 1 base; junction bases outside the gene matches: 6. The CDR3 DNA reads TGTGCCAGCAGCACTTCTAGCGGGACGTCCTACAATGAGCAGTTCTTC. Translation gives CASSTSSGTSYNEQFF.

This clonotype occurred a few times. This sequence joins TRBV6-5 and TRBJ2-6; possible D gene TRBD1, 6 bases. The V end lost 0 bases, the J end lost 3 bases, and 18 bases lay between the germline ends. CDR3 size: 19 residues. Germline CDR1 is MNHEY and CDR2 is SVGAGI. As DNA, the CDR3 is TGTGCCAGCAGTTACTCGATTTGGGGACACGGTAGTGGGGCCAACGTCCTGACTTTC. Its translation is CASSYSIWGHGSGANVLTF.

This clonotype was counted between two and nine times. The chain links TRBV7-9 to TRBJ1-2; 7 bases fit TRBD1. V was pared by 8 bases and J by 3 bases, with 6 bases of the junction left unmatched. Germline V gives CDR1 SEHNR, CDR2 FQNEAQ (reference sequence). The CDR3 is made up of 13 amino acids. CDR3 DNA sequence: TGTGCCAGCGATCACGACAGGGACTATGGCTACACCTTC. It specifies CASDHDRDYGYTF. Supplemented by reference TRBV7-9 and TRBJ1-2, the full variable domain reads DTGVSQNPRHKITKRGQNVTFRCDPISEHNRLYWYRQTLGQGPEFLTYFQNEAQLEKSRLLSDRFSAERPKGSFSTLEIQRTEQGDSAMYLCASDHDRDYGYTFGSGTRLTVV.